This passage covers 26 T cell receptor beta chains from one sample sequenced in a study of OX40 agonist ivuxolimab in advanced cancers. Using immunoSEQ multiplex PCR, the repertoire was profiled, and TCRdb retains in-frame clones only, with some absent. Of around 60,000 clones in the sample, about 88% were seen once. Specimen: CD4+ or CD8+ T cells sorted from blood, collected in a trial of the OX40 agonist ivuxolimab. Receptor source: an adult with an advanced solid tumor such as melanoma, head and neck, liver or kidney cancer.

The chain combines TRBV6-5 with TRBJ2-3; 9 nucleotides line up with TRBD2. CDR1 and CDR2 (germline): MNHEY, SVGAGI. V lost 10 bases, J lost 1 base, and 3 bases stayed unmatched. The CDR3 covers 13 residues. The CDR3 region has the DNA TGTGCCACCCGGACTAGCGGCACAGATACGCAGTATTTT. Protein sequence: CATRTSGTDTQYF.

The chain links TRBV13 to TRBJ2-7, with 7 positions matching TRBD1. This CDR3 comprises 15 residues. Germline CDR1 and CDR2: PRHDT and FYEKMQ (reference sequence). V was clipped by 4 bases and J by 1 base; unmatched bases: 7. The CDR3 sequence: CASSSWTGSSYEQYF. CDR3 coding DNA: TGTGCCAGCAGCTCGTGGACAGGTTCTTCCTACGAGCAGTACTTC.

The chain has TRBV5-4 and TRBJ2-6; either TRBD1 or TRBD2 may fit D (5 bases each). This CDR3 comprises 15 residues. CDR1 SGHNT and CDR2 YYREEE come from the germline V gene (reference sequence). V was clipped by 3 bases and J by 4 bases, with 11 bases between them. DNA of the CDR3: TGTGCCAGCAGCTGGAGAGGGGCAGGGGCCAACGTCCTGACTTTC. It codes for CASSWRGAGANVLTF.

The gene calls are TRBV5-5 and TRBJ1-5, with D possibly TRBD1 on 6 matching bases. The CDR3 contains 17 residues. Trimming stripped 4 bases from V and 2 bases from J, with 19 bases between. The V gene's germline CDR1 is SGHKS and CDR2 YYEKEE (reference sequence). The CDR3, as DNA: TGTGCCAGCAGCCAGACGGGACACCACTTCGGCAATCAGCCCCAGCATTTT. This translates into CASSQTGHHFGNQPQHF. Full variable domain (missing parts from reference TRBV5-5 and TRBJ1-5): DAGVTQSPTHLIKTRGQQVTLRCSPISGHKSVSWYQQVLGQGPQFIFQYYEKEERGRGNFPDRFSARQFPNYSSELNVNALLLGDSALYLCASSQTGHHFGNQPQHFGDGTRLSIL.

The chain joins TRBV18 to TRBJ1-1; 8 nucleotides match TRBD1. Per germline, CDR1 KGHSH and CDR2 LQKENI. The ends lost 0 bases at V and 0 bases at J; junction bases unmatched: 6. The CDR3 runs to 17 residues. The DNA of the CDR3 is TGTGCCAGCTCACCACCCGGAACAGGGGGTATGAACACTGAAGCTTTCTTT. It translates to CASSPPGTGGMNTEAFF. Supplemented by reference TRBV18 and TRBJ1-1, the full variable domain reads NAGVMQNPRHLVRRRGQEARLRCSPMKGHSHVYWYRQLPEEGLKFMVYLQKENIIDESGMPKERFSAEFPKEGPSILRIQQVVRGDSAAYFCASSPPGTGGMNTEAFFGQGTRLTVV.

This chain uses TRBV5-5 with TRBJ2-7; 12 nucleotides agree with TRBD2. V lost 1 base, J lost 5 bases, and 4 bases stayed unmatched. Germline loops: CDR1 SGHKS, CDR2 YYEKEE (reference sequence). This CDR3 contains 15 residues. CDR3 nucleotide sequence: TGTGCCAGCAGCTTGCAAACTAGCGGGAGGAACGAGCAGTACTTC. Its translation: CASSLQTSGRNEQYF.

This clone appeared a few times. This sequence joins TRBV6-1 and TRBJ1-5; D remains unclear. The germline gives CDR1 MNHNS, CDR2 SASEGT. V lost 7 bases and J lost 6, with 10 bases in between. The CDR3 is 12 amino acids. DNA of the CDR3: TGTGCCAGCACCTCCTCGGGTCAGCCCCAGCATTTT. It translates to CASTSSGQPQHF.

The chain is built from TRBV10-1 and TRBJ2-7; TRBD2 matches at 11 bases. CDR1 WNHNN and CDR2 SYGVQD come from the germline V gene (reference sequence). This CDR3 is 14 amino acids long. V was pared by 5 bases and J by 4 bases, with 4 bases of the junction left unmatched. The CDR3, as DNA: TGCGCCAGCAGTCCTAGCGGGAGGTCTTACGAGCAGTACTTC. Protein product: CASSPSGRSYEQYF.

This clone was seen just once. The gene calls are TRBV6-1 and TRBJ1-2, with D possibly being TRBD1 (6 bases). The CDR3 sequence is 13 residues long. The V gene lost 10 bases and the J gene lost 2 bases, with 14 bases spanning the gap. CDR1 and CDR2 (germline): MNHNS, SASEGT. The CDR3 DNA reads TGTGCCACCGGACAGCGGGGCAACTATGGCTACACCTTC. Its translation: CATGQRGNYGYTF.

The count of this clone is one. The J gene is TRBJ1-5, the V gene TRBV18; D remains ambiguous. Germline V lookup: CDR1 KGHSH, CDR2 LQKENI. The ends were cut back, 5 bases at V and 5 bases at J, with 10 bases in the middle. CDR3 length equals 13 residues. CDR3 nucleotides: TGTGCCAGCTCAGCCTCGATAGATCAGCCCCAGCATTTT. The encoded protein is CASSASIDQPQHF.

A word on this clone: The sample contains more than one DNA sequence encoding this CDR3. The chain carries TRBV18 and TRBJ2-5; 7 bases line up with TRBD2. The V gene end was trimmed by 2 bases and the J gene end by 4 bases; junction bases not matched to a gene: 4. Germline V gives CDR1 KGHSH, CDR2 LQKENI. The CDR3 covers 14 residues. CDR3: CASSPGGGGETQYF. The CDR3 DNA reads as TGTGCCAGCTCACCAGGCGGCGGGGGAGAGACCCAGTACTTC.

The chain uses TRBV4-2 and TRBJ1-5; 7 nucleotides align to TRBD1. The CDR3 is made up of 13 amino acids. The V gene end was trimmed by 4 bases and the J gene end by 6 bases; junction bases not matched to a gene: 3. CDR1 and CDR2 (germline): LGHNA, YNFKEQ. CDR3 nucleotides: TGTGCCAGCAGCCGCGACAGGGTTCAGCCCCAGCATTTT. Amino acids: CASSRDRVQPQHF.

V is TRBV5-8 and J is TRBJ1-5; D unresolved. CDR3 length: 14 residues. Germline CDR1 SGHTS, CDR2 YDEGEE. The ends were cut back, 1 base at V and 6 bases at J, with 11 bases in the middle. The CDR3 coding sequence is TGTGCCAGCAGCTTGATGCGCTCCAGTCAGCCCCAGCATTTT. Translation gives CASSLMRSSQPQHF. The full variable domain, its missing parts supplied by reference TRBV5-8 and TRBJ1-5, is EAGVTQSPTHLIKTRGQQATLRCSPISGHTSVYWYQQALGLGLQFLLWYDEGEERNRGNFPPRFSGRQFPNYSSELNVNALELEDSALYLCASSLMRSSQPQHFGDGTRLSIL.

The V call is TRBV6-6, the J call TRBJ2-5; a weak D match, TRBD1 (7 bases). Germline V lookup: CDR1 MNHNY, CDR2 SVGAGI (reference sequence). Trimming took 5 bases from V and 2 from J, leaving 12 bases between them. This CDR3 is 14 amino acids long. The CDR3 DNA follows: TGTGCCAGCAGTCGGGGGACAGAGCAAGAGACCCAGTACTTC. This gives the protein CASSRGTEQETQYF.

The chain joins TRBV6-4 to TRBJ1-4; 8 nucleotides match TRBD1. CDR3 length: 14 residues. Germline CDR1 reads MRHNA; CDR2 reads SNTAGT. The ends lost 3 bases at V and 6 bases at J; junction bases unmatched: 3. The CDR3 DNA reads as TGTGCCAGCAGTGAAACAGGGGGAGATGAAAAACTGTTTTTT. Protein: CASSETGGDEKLFF.

The rearrangement joins TRBV4-2 to TRBJ1-1, with TRBD1 matching over 8 bases. Per the germline V gene, CDR1 is LGHNA and CDR2 is YNFKEQ. The CDR3 consists of 14 residues. V shed 4 bases and J 4 bases; nucleotides not matched to a gene: 5. This CDR3 is CASSLQGEGTEAFF. The CDR3, as DNA: TGTGCCAGCAGCCTACAGGGGGAAGGCACTGAAGCTTTCTTT.

The J gene is TRBJ2-5, the V gene TRBV6-6; 11 bases line up with TRBD2. J lost 7 bases, V lost 2 bases, and 9 bases had no gene match. CDR3 length: 16 amino acids. The V gene's germline CDR1 is MNHNY and CDR2 SVGAGI (reference sequence). The CDR3 region has the DNA TGTGCCAGCAGTTACCAAGGACTAGCGGGTAAAGGGACCCAGTACTTC. Its translation: CASSYQGLAGKGTQYF.

The genes are TRBV6-5 and TRBJ2-7; 7 bases align to TRBD1. Looked up from germline, CDR1 is MNHEY and CDR2 is SVGAGI. V was clipped by 6 bases and J by 4 bases; unmatched bases: 9. This CDR3 has 14 amino acids. The CDR3 here is CASSRGQDLYEQYF. The CDR3 DNA is TGTGCCAGCAGCCGCGGACAGGATTTATACGAGCAGTACTTC.

This clone was counted a single time. The chain couples TRBV6-1 to TRBJ1-3, with D unclear. The CDR3 extends over 12 amino acids. Between the trimmed V and J ends, which lost 6 bases and 1 base, there was a span of 4 bases. Germline CDR1 reads MNHNS; CDR2 reads SASEGT. The CDR3 nucleotides read TGTGCCAGCAGGAGTTCTGGAAACACCATATATTTT. Protein: CASRSSGNTIYF.

This clone has more than one count but fewer than ten. V is TRBV5-1 and J is TRBJ2-3; D is unclear. V was pared by 1 base and J by 2 bases, with 2 bases between. CDR3 length: 12 residues. CDR1 and CDR2 from the germline V gene are SGHRS and YFSETQ. This CDR3 reads CASSLTTDTQYF. For the CDR3, the DNA is TGCGCCAGCAGCTTGACCACAGATACGCAGTATTTT.

This clone turned up a few times. This chain uses TRBV7-9 with TRBJ2-4, with 10 bases lining up with TRBD1. J gave up 3 bases and V 4 bases, and 3 bases lay outside the gene matches. CDR1 and CDR2 from the germline V gene are SEHNR and FQNEAQ (reference sequence). The CDR3 is 15 residues long. CDR3 coding DNA: TGTGCCAGCAGCTGGGACAGGGGATTCAAAAACATTCAGTACTTC. Amino acids: CASSWDRGFKNIQYF.

V usage is TRBV4-2 and J usage is TRBJ2-3, with D unclear. V was cut by 3 bases and J by 2 bases, with 12 bases left in between. The CDR3 extends over 15 amino acids. In germline, CDR1 is LGHNA, CDR2 YNFKEQ. CDR3 sequence reads: CASSQKGGYTDTQYF. The CDR3 nucleotides read TGTGCCAGCAGCCAGAAAGGCGGTTACACAGATACGCAGTATTTT.

This clone was seen only once. This rearrangement joins TRBV19 to TRBJ2-6; possibly TRBD2 for D (7 bases). The V gene lost 5 bases and the J gene lost 0 bases, with 14 bases spanning the gap. The CDR3 spans 17 residues. Germline V gene data show CDR1 as LNHDA and CDR2 as SQIVND (reference sequence). CDR3 sequence reads: CASSAGGRNSGANVLTF. CDR3 coding DNA: TGTGCCAGTAGTGCCGGGGGGCGCAACTCTGGGGCCAACGTCCTGACTTTC.

The table lists this clone with a few counts. The chain joins TRBV6-5 to TRBJ1-2; D is uncertain. This CDR3 is 13 amino acids long. The ends were cut back, 6 bases at V and 3 bases at J, with 11 bases in the middle. Germline V lookup: CDR1 MNHEY, CDR2 SVGAGI. The CDR3 DNA is TGTGCCAGCAGCCAGGCCCCTGACTATGGCTACACCTTC. Translated, it gives CASSQAPDYGYTF.

This sequence joins TRBV6-5 and TRBJ1-1; TRBD1 might be the D (5 bases). V was cut by 5 bases and J by 5 bases, with 18 bases left in between. The CDR3 has 15 amino acids. CDR1 MNHEY and CDR2 SVGAGI come from the germline V gene. The CDR3, as DNA: TGTGCCAGCAGTGCCGCGCGACAGAGGGGAACTGAAGCTTTCTTT. Translated, it gives CASSAARQRGTEAFF.

The count of this clone is one. V is TRBV7-3 and J is TRBJ2-3; no definite D call. Germline CDR1 reads SGHTA; CDR2 reads FQGTGA. The germline V and J ends were trimmed by 4 bases and 2 bases, with 13 bases remaining between them. CDR3 length equals 15 residues. The CDR3 loop is CASSSRPGATDTQYF. DNA of the CDR3: TGTGCCAGCAGCTCTAGACCCGGCGCCACAGATACGCAGTATTTT.